The present TCR beta chain was sequenced within a study of T cells in Graves' hyperthyroidism and ophthalmopathy. Study information: Peripheral blood was taken when the disease was first diagnosed, before any treatment began.

This CDR3 contains 14 residues. The V and J ends lost 7 bases and 6 bases respectively, with 17 bases between them. The germline gives CDR1 ENHRY, CDR2 SYGVKD. Comments on this clonotype: Its specificity is unknown.

Study observations and caveats: Most clonotypes expanded in thyroid above 0.001 were likewise present in blood. Using 13 V-J features, a model discriminated ophthalmopathy from stable hyperthyroidism.

The TCR beta CDR3 regions underwent amplification using RNA transcripts as the source. The HTBI primer set was used in a first-round RT-PCR of the TCR CDR3. TCRdb reprocessed the multiplex PCR reads with MiXCR, giving one entry per CDR3 protein. The sample includes 700,000 or so distinct CDR3 sequences, about 17% of them seen just once. Not enrolled were patients with uncontrolled infection, other autoimmune disease, pregnancy or lactation. Specimen: blood. This rearrangement joins TRBV10-3 to TRBJ2-3, with D perhaps TRBD1 (6 bases). The clonotype comes from a man between 18 and 29 years old with Graves' hyperthyroidism. DNA of the CDR3: TGTGCCATCAATGGGGGCGGATGGGGTGATACGCAGTATTTT. Its translation: CAINGGGWGDTQYF.